This TCR beta chain was retrieved from a study of cytomegalovirus exposure and HLA in healthy donors. Findings and limits, study-wide: Available immune exposure information covered CMV serostatus only.

V lost 1 base and J 4 bases, leaving 10 bases between the germline ends. The CDR3 has 13 amino acids. The germline CDR1 and CDR2 sequences are SQVTM and ANQGSEA. The PCR had 60 Vbeta and 13 Jbeta primers. The assay was immunoSEQ multiplex PCR, and TCRdb's table has in-frame clones only and misses some. The sample comprises 150,000 to 200,000 clones, roughly 80% of which are singletons, and roughly 1.6% rests with the top ten. For this clone: Antigen specificity is unknown.

This TCR was recovered from a woman in her late teens or twenties in good health and CMV-seronegative. The V gene is TRBV29-1, the J gene TRBJ1-2; D gene uncertain. The specimen sequenced was PBMCs. CDR3 region: CSVEVIRVYGYTF. The CDR3 DNA sequence: TGCAGCGTTGAAGTTATCCGGGTCTATGGCTACACCTTC. The whole variable domain, filled in from reference TRBV29-1 and TRBJ1-2, reads SAVISQKPSRDICQRGTSLTIQCQVDSQVTMMFWYRQQPGQSLTLIATANQGSEATYESGFVIDKFPISRPNLTFSTLTVSNMSPEDSSIYLCSVEVIRVYGYTFGSGTRLTVV.